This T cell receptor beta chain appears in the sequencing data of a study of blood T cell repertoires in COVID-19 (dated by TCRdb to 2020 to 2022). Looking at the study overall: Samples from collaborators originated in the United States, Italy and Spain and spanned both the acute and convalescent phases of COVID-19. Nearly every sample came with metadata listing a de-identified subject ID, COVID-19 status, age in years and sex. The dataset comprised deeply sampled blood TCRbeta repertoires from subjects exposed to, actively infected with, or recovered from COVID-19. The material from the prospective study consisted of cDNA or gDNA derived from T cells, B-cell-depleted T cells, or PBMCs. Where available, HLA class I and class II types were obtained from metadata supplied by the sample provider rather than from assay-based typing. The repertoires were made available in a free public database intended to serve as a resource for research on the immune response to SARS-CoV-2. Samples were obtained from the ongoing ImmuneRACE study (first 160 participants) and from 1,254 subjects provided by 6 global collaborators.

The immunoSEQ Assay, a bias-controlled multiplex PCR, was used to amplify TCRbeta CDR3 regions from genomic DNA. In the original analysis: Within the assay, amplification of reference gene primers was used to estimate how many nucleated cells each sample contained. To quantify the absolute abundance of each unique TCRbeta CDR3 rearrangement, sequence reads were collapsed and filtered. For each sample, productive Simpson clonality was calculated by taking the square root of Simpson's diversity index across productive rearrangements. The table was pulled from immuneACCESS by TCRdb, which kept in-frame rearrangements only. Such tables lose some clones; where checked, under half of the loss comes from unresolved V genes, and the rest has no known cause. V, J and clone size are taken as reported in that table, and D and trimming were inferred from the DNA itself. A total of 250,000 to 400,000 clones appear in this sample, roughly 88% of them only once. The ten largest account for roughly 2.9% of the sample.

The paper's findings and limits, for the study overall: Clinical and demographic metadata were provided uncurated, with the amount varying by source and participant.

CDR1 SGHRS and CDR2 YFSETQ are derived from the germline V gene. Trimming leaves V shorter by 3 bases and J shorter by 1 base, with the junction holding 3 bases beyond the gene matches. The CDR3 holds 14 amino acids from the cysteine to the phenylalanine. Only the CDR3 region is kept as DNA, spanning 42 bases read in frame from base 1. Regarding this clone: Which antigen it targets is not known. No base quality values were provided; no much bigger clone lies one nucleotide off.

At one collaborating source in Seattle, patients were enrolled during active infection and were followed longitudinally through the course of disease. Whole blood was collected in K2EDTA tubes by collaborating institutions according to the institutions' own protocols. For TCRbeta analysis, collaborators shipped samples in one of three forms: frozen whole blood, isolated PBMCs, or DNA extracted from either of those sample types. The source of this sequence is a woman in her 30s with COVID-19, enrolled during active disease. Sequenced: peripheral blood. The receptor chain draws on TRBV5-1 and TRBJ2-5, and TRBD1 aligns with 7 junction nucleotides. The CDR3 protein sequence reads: CASSSGQVQETQYF. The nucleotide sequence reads TGCGCCAGCAGCTCCGGACAGGTCCAAGAGACCCAGTACTTC.